These 18 T cell receptor beta chains share one sample of origin, sequenced in a study of human T cells and chemical hapten exposure. One entry per CDR3 protein results from TCRdb running MiXCR on the RACE reads. Here the sample spans about 350,000 distinct CDR3 sequences, approximately 5.8% being singletons. Time point described: pre-sensitization, week 0. The treatment here: therapeutic diphenylcyclopropenone sensitization with weekly scalp DPC. Sample: whole blood, taken in connection with sensitization to the hapten diphenylcyclopropenone (DPC). The receptors were gathered from a woman under 30 with alopecia areata. Some clones in this sample may be carry-over from other donors' samples.

This clonotype has a handful of counts. The chain links TRBV20-1 to TRBJ2-5; D is undetermined. V was trimmed by 7 bases and J by 5 bases, leaving 17 bases between them. Germline V CDR1 and CDR2: DFQATT, SNEGSKA (reference sequence). This CDR3 has 13 amino acids. This CDR3 is CSGKWNRLETQYF. CDR3 nucleotides: TGCAGTGGCAAATGGAACCGGCTGGAGACCCAGTACTTC.

This clonotype was found many times. Written as DNA, the CDR3 is TGTGCCAGCAGCTCTAGCGGGGGGAGGGAGACCCAGTACTTC. It codes for CASSSSGGRETQYF. The J gene is TRBJ2-5, the V gene TRBV7-2; TRBD2 agrees at 11 bases. V dropped 4 bases and J dropped 5; count of bases not matched to a gene: 3. The CDR3 sequence is 14 residues long. The germline CDR1 and CDR2 sequences are SGHTA and FQGNSA. The whole variable domain, filled in from reference TRBV7-2 and TRBJ2-5, reads GAGVSQSPSNKVTEKGKDVELRCDPISGHTALYWYRQSLGQGLEFLIYFQGNSAPDKSGLPSDRFSAERTGGSVSTLTIQRTQQEDSAVYLCASSSSGGRETQYFGPGTRLLVL.

V and J are TRBV4-1 and TRBJ1-1; D gene ambiguous. Between the trimmed V and J ends, which lost 1 base and 0 bases, there was a span of 9 bases. CDR1 is MGHRA and CDR2 is YSYEKL in the germline V gene. There are 15 residues in the CDR3. In nucleotides, the CDR3 is TGCGCCAGCAGCCAAGTCCCGGAAATGAACACTGAAGCTTTCTTT. This translates into CASSQVPEMNTEAFF.

V usage is TRBV7-2 and J usage is TRBJ2-3; maybe TRBD2 (5 bases). Trimming left V 3 bases short and J 2 bases short, with 6 bases between. The CDR3 runs 13 residues. CDR1 is SGHTA, CDR2 FQGNSA, per germline. This chain's CDR3 is CASSLDFTDTQYF. CDR3 DNA sequence: TGTGCCAGCAGCTTGGACTTCACAGATACGCAGTATTTT.

This clonotype was counted many times. The rearrangement joins TRBV7-2 to TRBJ2-5, with a possible D match to TRBD1 (5 bases). Germline CDR1 is SGHTA and CDR2 is FQGNSA. This CDR3 contains 13 residues. Trimming removed 2 bases from V and 3 bases from J, with 7 bases in between. The CDR3 DNA is TGTGCCAGCAGCTTAAGCAGGGAAGAGACCCAGTACTTC. Translating gives CASSLSREETQYF.

The table lists this clonotype with many counts. J is TRBJ1-1 and V is TRBV5-5; 8 positions agree with TRBD1. CDR1 is SGHKS, CDR2 YYEKEE, per germline (reference sequence). V was pared by 5 bases and J by 7 bases, with 10 bases of the junction left unmatched. The CDR3 covers 14 residues. The CDR3 region is CASRPGTGDLEAFF. The CDR3 coding sequence is TGTGCCAGCAGGCCCGGGACAGGCGACCTTGAAGCTTTCTTT.

This clonotype was found many times. The chain combines TRBV28 with TRBJ2-5, with D uncertain. V was trimmed by 5 bases and J by 3 bases, leaving 19 bases between them. CDR3 length equals 16 residues. CDR1 is MDHEN and CDR2 is SYDVKM in the germline V gene. The CDR3 nucleotides read TGTGCCAGCAGTCCCGAGTCTAGGTCTGGGGAAGAGACCCAGTACTTC. Translated: CASSPESRSGEETQYF.

This clonotype was observed a few times. The V and J genes are TRBV12-3 or TRBV12-4 and TRBJ2-7; tentatively, D is TRBD1 (6 bases). Trimming cost V 5 bases and J 2 bases, with 13 bases left between them. The CDR3 loop spans 14 amino acids. The CDR3 spells CASSRTAYTYEQYF. Here the CDR3 DNA reads TGTGCCAGCAGTAGGACAGCGTACACCTACGAGCAGTACTTC.

This clonotype was seen only a few times. This chain connects TRBV12-3 or TRBV12-4 to TRBJ1-4, with D perhaps TRBD1 (6 bases). V was pared by 3 bases and J by 6 bases, with 17 bases between. The CDR3 covers 16 residues. CDR3 bases: TGTGCCAGCAGTTTTTACCAGACAGGAGCCTATGAAAAACTGTTTTTT. It is translated as CASSFYQTGAYEKLFF.

This clonotype has more than one count but fewer than ten. The chain carries TRBV7-2 and TRBJ1-6; 7 bases line up with TRBD1. This CDR3 comprises 15 residues. The V segment lost 4 bases and the J segment 4 bases; nucleotides outside the gene matches: 4. Germline CDR1 SGHTA, CDR2 FQGNSA. CDR3 nucleotide sequence: TGTGCCAGCAGCTCGGGGACAGTGTATAATTCACCCCTCCACTTT. It translates to CASSSGTVYNSPLHF.

V usage is TRBV6-5 and J usage is TRBJ2-2, with D possibly called TRBD1 or TRBD2 (5 bases each). Trimming removed 6 bases from V and 8 bases from J, with 10 bases in between. This CDR3 region has 12 residues. Germline CDR1 and CDR2: MNHEY and SVGAGI. In DNA form, the CDR3 reads TGTGCCAGCAGCCAGTGGGGGGGGGAGCTGTTTTTT. It specifies CASSQWGGELFF.

The V and J genes are TRBV5-5 and TRBJ2-1; TRBD1 aligns across 9 bases. V was pared by 7 bases and J by 7 bases, with 12 bases of the junction left unmatched. CDR1 SGHKS and CDR2 YYEKEE come from the germline V gene (reference sequence). The CDR3 extends over 15 amino acids. The CDR3 protein is CASLRRDREGNEQFF. DNA of the CDR3: TGTGCCAGCCTTCGCCGGGACAGGGAAGGAAATGAGCAGTTCTTC.

This clonotype was counted only a few times. The chain employs TRBV11-1 and TRBJ1-2; no clear D gene. This CDR3 spans 12 amino acids. Between the trimmed V and J ends, which lost 5 bases and 4 bases, there was a span of 8 bases. Germline V gene sequence: CDR1 SGHAT, CDR2 FQDESV (reference sequence). In DNA, the CDR3 is TGTGCCAGCAGCCAGCGGGTCTATGGCTACACCTTC. Translated, it gives CASSQRVYGYTF.

This clonotype was recorded a few times. The CDR3 nucleotides read TGTGCCAGCAGTATTGCACCTTATAGCAATCAGCCCCAGCATTTT. Protein: CASSIAPYSNQPQHF. J is TRBJ1-5 and V is TRBV27; D is uncertain. The V gene's germline CDR1 is MNHEY and CDR2 SMNVEV (reference sequence). The CDR3 spans 15 residues. V lost 5 bases, J lost 0 bases, and 11 bases lay in between.

This clonotype was counted only a few times. J is TRBJ2-1 and V is TRBV4-3; TRBD2 aligns across 14 bases. V gave up 3 bases and J gave up 7 bases; unmatched junction bases: 5. CDR3 size: 16 residues. Germline V lookup: CDR1 LGHNA, CDR2 YSLEER. The DNA of the CDR3 is TGCGCCAGCAGCCACGTGACTAGCGGGGGGGCGAATGAGCAGTTCTTC. Its translation is CASSHVTSGGANEQFF.

This clonotype has ten or more counts. CDR3 in DNA: TGCAGTGCCCCCGGACGCGACCAAGAGACCCAGTACTTC. It translates to CSAPGRDQETQYF. The chain recombines TRBV20-1 with TRBJ2-5, with unresolved D. The germline gives CDR1 DFQATT, CDR2 SNEGSKA (reference sequence). The length of the CDR3 is 13 residues. Trimming left V 6 bases short and J 0 bases short, with 11 bases between.

V is TRBV20-1 and J is TRBJ2-7, with 7 bases identical to TRBD1. Germline assignment: CDR1 DFQATT and CDR2 SNEGSKA (reference sequence). The CDR3 spans 16 residues. V lost 0 bases and J lost 5; bases outside the gene matches: 13. CDR3 sequence reads: CSARDLGRGSRDEQYF. CDR3 bases: TGCAGTGCTAGAGATCTGGGCAGGGGGTCTAGGGACGAGCAGTACTTC.

This clonotype turned up a few times. The chain is built from TRBV6-5 and TRBJ2-6; TRBD1 aligns across 9 bases. This CDR3 region has 17 residues. Germline V lookup: CDR1 MNHEY, CDR2 SVGAGI. J gave up 2 bases and V 6 bases, and 8 bases lay outside the gene matches. CDR3 residues: CASSSSRDRAGANVLTF. The CDR3 coding sequence is TGTGCCAGCAGCTCGTCCCGGGACAGGGCTGGGGCCAACGTCCTGACTTTC.